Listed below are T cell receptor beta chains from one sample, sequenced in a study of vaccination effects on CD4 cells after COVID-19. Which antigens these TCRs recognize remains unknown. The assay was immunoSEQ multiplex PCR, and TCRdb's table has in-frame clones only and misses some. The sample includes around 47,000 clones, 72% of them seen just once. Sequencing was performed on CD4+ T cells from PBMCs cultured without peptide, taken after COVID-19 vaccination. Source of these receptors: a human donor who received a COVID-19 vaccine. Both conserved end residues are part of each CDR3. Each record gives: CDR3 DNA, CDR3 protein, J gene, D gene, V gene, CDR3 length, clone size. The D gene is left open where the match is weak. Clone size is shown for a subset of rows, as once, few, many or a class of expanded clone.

DNA: TGCGCCAGCAGCCCGGGACAGGGAGGCTATGGCTACACCTTC
CDR3: CASSPGQGGYGYTF
J: TRBJ1-2
D: TRBD1
V: TRBV5-1
length: 14
size: .

DNA: TGTGCCAGCAGCCATCGAGGGGCTTTTCACAATGAGCAGTTCTTC
CDR3: CASSHRGAFHNEQFF
J: TRBJ2-1
D: .
V: TRBV14
length: 15
size: .

DNA: TGTGCCATAACTCCAAACACTAACTATGGCTACACCTTC
CDR3: CAITPNTNYGYTF
J: TRBJ1-2
D: .
V: TRBV10-3
length: 13
size: .

DNA: TGTGCCAGCAGCGGTGGATCGGGGACTAGCTATAGCTCCTACGAGCAGTACTTC
CDR3: CASSGGSGTSYSSYEQYF
J: TRBJ2-7
D: TRBD2
V: TRBV9
length: 18
size: .

DNA: TGCGCCAGCGCCGTACAGGGGGCCTATGGCTACACCTTC
CDR3: CASAVQGAYGYTF
J: TRBJ1-2
D: TRBD1
V: TRBV5-1
length: 13
size: .

DNA: TGTGCCAGCAGGACACAGGGGGCGGGCCCTGAAGCTTTCTTT
CDR3: CASRTQGAGPEAFF
J: TRBJ1-1
D: TRBD1
V: TRBV2
length: 14
size: few

DNA: TGTGCCAGCAGCCGAAATAGCGCCACCCAGTACTTC
CDR3: CASSRNSATQYF
J: TRBJ2-7
D: .
V: TRBV3-1/TRBV3-2
length: 12
size: .

DNA: TGTGCCAGCAGCCTAGACAGGGAGGCGACCTACGAGCAGTACTTC
CDR3: CASSLDREATYEQYF
J: TRBJ2-7
D: .
V: TRBV7-2
length: 15
size: .

DNA: TGTGCCAGCAGTGCTGGGGCCAACGTCCTGACTTTC
CDR3: CASSAGANVLTF
J: TRBJ2-6
D: .
V: TRBV2
length: 12
size: .

DNA: TGTGCCAGCAGCCAAGGTAGGGCGTCGGACGAGCAGTACTTC
CDR3: CASSQGRASDEQYF
J: TRBJ2-7
D: .
V: TRBV4-2
length: 14
size: .

DNA: TGCGCCAGCAGTGTTAGCAGGGCCCTCCAGGAGACCCAGTACTTC
CDR3: CASSVSRALQETQYF
J: TRBJ2-5
D: .
V: TRBV10-2
length: 15
size: .

DNA: TGTGCCAGCGGTCAGGGTAGCACCTACAATGAGCAGTTCTTC
CDR3: CASGQGSTYNEQFF
J: TRBJ2-1
D: .
V: TRBV6-6
length: 14
size: few

DNA: TGTGCCAGTAGTATTAATACGGACCCGACCGGGGAGCTGTTTTTT
CDR3: CASSINTDPTGELFF
J: TRBJ2-2
D: .
V: TRBV19
length: 15
size: once

DNA: TGCGCCAGCAGTGTAGGTTATTCGACAGAGAGCACAGATACGCAGTATTTT
CDR3: CASSVGYSTESTDTQYF
J: TRBJ2-3
D: .
V: TRBV10-2
length: 17
size: .

DNA: TGTGCCATCAGTGAGGGAAGGGGGCTCGGTCAGCCCCAGCATTTT
CDR3: CAISEGRGLGQPQHF
J: TRBJ1-5
D: TRBD1
V: TRBV10-3
length: 15
size: .

DNA: TGTGCCAGCAGCTTAGAAATGATATCCTACGAGCAGTACTTC
CDR3: CASSLEMISYEQYF
J: TRBJ2-7
D: .
V: TRBV7-2
length: 14
size: .

DNA: TGTGCCAGCAGTTACTCAGGGGGGTCGAACACTGAAGCTTTCTTT
CDR3: CASSYSGGSNTEAFF
J: TRBJ1-1
D: .
V: TRBV6-5
length: 15
size: once

DNA: TGTGCCAGCAGCTTCACCCCGGACAGGGGAGAGACCCAGTACTTC
CDR3: CASSFTPDRGETQYF
J: TRBJ2-5
D: TRBD1
V: TRBV5-5
length: 15
size: once

DNA: TGCGCCAGCAGCTTTGGACAGTCAACCTTCACAGATACGCAGTATTTT
CDR3: CASSFGQSTFTDTQYF
J: TRBJ2-3
D: .
V: TRBV5-1
length: 16
size: .

DNA: TGTGCCAGCAGCTACTACAATCTGGAGACCCAGTACTTC
CDR3: CASSYYNLETQYF
J: TRBJ2-5
D: .
V: TRBV6-5
length: 13
size: .

DNA: TGTGCCAGCAGCTCCTTCGGGGTCCAGGGAATCTACGAGCAGTACTTC
CDR3: CASSSFGVQGIYEQYF
J: TRBJ2-7
D: .
V: TRBV5-4
length: 16
size: .

DNA: TGTGCCACCAGCCAACGGACGGAGGCCTACGAGCAGTACTTC
CDR3: CATSQRTEAYEQYF
J: TRBJ2-7
D: .
V: TRBV15
length: 14
size: .

DNA: TGCGCCAGCAGTTTCGTCAAGAGCGACAGGGATTACACCGGGGAGCTGTTTTTT
CDR3: CASSFVKSDRDYTGELFF
J: TRBJ2-2
D: TRBD1
V: TRBV5-1
length: 18
size: .

DNA: TGCGCCAGCAGTGAGTCTGTGTTAGGGGGTGGGGGCACTGAAGCTTTCTTT
CDR3: CASSESVLGGGGTEAFF
J: TRBJ1-1
D: .
V: TRBV10-2
length: 17
size: .

DNA: TGTGCCAGCAGCTTAGAGGGGGCCGGAGGGTCACCCCTCCACTTT
CDR3: CASSLEGAGGSPLHF
J: TRBJ1-6
D: TRBD1
V: TRBV13
length: 15
size: .

DNA: TGTGCCAGCAGCTTAAACTCAGGGGGCGACTATGGCTACACCTTC
CDR3: CASSLNSGGDYGYTF
J: TRBJ1-2
D: TRBD1
V: TRBV11-2
length: 15
size: .

DNA: TGTGCCAGCAGCCAGGGACAGATCTCTGGAAACACCATATATTTT
CDR3: CASSQGQISGNTIYF
J: TRBJ1-3
D: TRBD1
V: TRBV3-1/TRBV3-2
length: 15
size: few